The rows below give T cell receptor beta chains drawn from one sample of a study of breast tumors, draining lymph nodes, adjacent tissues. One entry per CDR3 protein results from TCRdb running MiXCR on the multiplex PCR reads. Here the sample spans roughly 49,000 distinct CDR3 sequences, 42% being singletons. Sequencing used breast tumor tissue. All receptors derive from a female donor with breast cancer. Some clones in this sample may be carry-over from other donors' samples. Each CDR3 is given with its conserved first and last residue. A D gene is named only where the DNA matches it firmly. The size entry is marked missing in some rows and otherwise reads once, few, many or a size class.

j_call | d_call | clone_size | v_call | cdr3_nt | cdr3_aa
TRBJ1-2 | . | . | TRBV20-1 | TGCAGTGCTAGCTCCACGGGAAGGCTCTATGGCTACACCTTC | CSASSTGRLYGYTF
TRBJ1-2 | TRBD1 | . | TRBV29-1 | TGCAGCGTCCGACAGGGCAACTATGGCTACACCTTC | CSVRQGNYGYTF
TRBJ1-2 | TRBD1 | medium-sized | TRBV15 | TGTGCCACCAGCAGAATTGACCGGGACAGGGATGGCTACACCTTC | CATSRIDRDRDGYTF
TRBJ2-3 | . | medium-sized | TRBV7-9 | TGTGCCAGCAGACCAGGGACAGATACGCAGTATTTT | CASRPGTDTQYF
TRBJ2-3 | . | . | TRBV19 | TGTGCCAGTAGTGATTTAAGCCAAGGCACAGATACGCAGTATTTT | CASSDLSQGTDTQYF
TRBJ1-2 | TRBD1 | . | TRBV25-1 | TGTGCCAGCAGTGATCCCGGACAGGGACACGGCTACACCTTC | CASSDPGQGHGYTF
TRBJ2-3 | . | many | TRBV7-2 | TGTGCCAGCAGCCTCGGGGGACAGCCCACAGATACGCAGTATTTT | CASSLGGQPTDTQYF
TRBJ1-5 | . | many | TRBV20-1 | TGCAGTGCGAGGCCCGGTAGCAATCAGCCCCAGCATTTT | CSARPGSNQPQHF
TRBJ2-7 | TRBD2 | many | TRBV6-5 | TGTGCCAGCACGAGCGGGGAGTCTCATTCGGAGCAGTACTTC | CASTSGESHSEQYF
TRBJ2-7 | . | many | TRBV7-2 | TGTGCCAGCAGCTCTCCCAAACGGCGGGGTGGCTACGAGCAGTACTTC | CASSSPKRRGGYEQYF
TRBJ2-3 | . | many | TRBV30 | TGTGCCTGTGGAGCGGTAGATACGCAGTATTTT | CACGAVDTQYF
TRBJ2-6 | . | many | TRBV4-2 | TGTGCCAGCAGGGAATCTGAAGGCTTCTCTGGGGCCAACGTCCTGACTTTC | CASRESEGFSGANVLTF
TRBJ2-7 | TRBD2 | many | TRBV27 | TGTGCCAGCAGTCGGCCTAGCGGGAACTCCTACGAGCAGTACTTC | CASSRPSGNSYEQYF
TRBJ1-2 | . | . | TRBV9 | TGTGCCAGCAGCGTTGGGAGAAGCTACGACTATGGCTACACCTTC | CASSVGRSYDYGYTF
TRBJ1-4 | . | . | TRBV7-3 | TGTGCCAGCAGCTTAGCGGGAGCAATTAATGAAAAACTGTTTTTT | CASSLAGAINEKLFF